These 17 T cell receptor beta chains were sequenced from one sample in a study of cytomegalovirus exposure and HLA in healthy donors. The PCR had 60 Vbeta and 13 Jbeta primers. Repertoires were generated with immunoSEQ multiplex PCR, while TCRdb's copy carries only in-frame clones and drops some. The profile shows around 130,000 clones, approximately 68% of them singletons. Sequencing used PBMCs. The origin of the receptors is a man aged 25 to 40 in good health and CMV-seropositive.

The chain couples TRBV29-1 to TRBJ2-4; unclear D gene. V was cut by 6 bases and J by 0 bases, with 9 bases left in between. The germline gives CDR1 SQVTM, CDR2 ANQGSEA. This CDR3 has 13 residues. The CDR3: CSVVWLAKNIQYF. The CDR3 DNA reads TGCAGCGTGGTGTGGCTAGCCAAAAACATTCAGTACTTC.

This clone was detected only a few times. CDR3 sequence: CASSPSRVGNTEAFF. The CDR3 DNA reads as TGCGCCAGCAGCCCTTCTCGGGTTGGGAACACTGAAGCTTTCTTT. V is TRBV5-1 and J is TRBJ1-1; D gene uncertain. The CDR3 is made up of 15 amino acids. V lost 4 bases and J lost 1, with 14 bases in between. Germline V CDR1 and CDR2: SGHRS, YFSETQ.

This chain joins TRBV27 and TRBJ1-2; D is unclear. CDR3 size: 15 residues. Trimming left V 3 bases short and J 5 bases short, with 16 bases between. Germline lookup yields CDR1 MNHEY and CDR2 SMNVEV (reference sequence). CDR3: CASSFSPSQVYGYTF. Here the CDR3 DNA reads TGTGCCAGCAGTTTTTCACCTTCTCAGGTGTATGGCTACACCTTC.

This clone was picked up a small number of times. The gene calls are TRBV9 and TRBJ2-1; 8 bases map to TRBD1. There are 13 residues in the CDR3. Germline V lookup: CDR1 SGDLS, CDR2 YYNGEE. With 2 bases clipped from V and 7 bases from J, the junction kept 2 bases outside the gene matches. The CDR3 region is CASSVDRGNEQFF. CDR3 coding DNA: TGTGCCAGCAGCGTTGACAGGGGTAATGAGCAGTTCTTC.

Here the CDR3 DNA reads TGTGCCAGCAGTGTTCAGAACACGTGGCGGGAGACCCAGTACTTC. Translating gives CASSVQNTWRETQYF. The chain carries TRBV6-1 and TRBJ2-5; unclear D gene. There are 15 residues in the CDR3. The V end lost 4 bases, the J end lost 5 bases, and 17 bases lay between the germline ends. The V gene's germline CDR1 is MNHNS and CDR2 SASEGT.

This chain joins TRBV29-1 and TRBJ1-2, with TRBD1 as a possible D gene (5 bases). Germline CDR1 is SQVTM and CDR2 is ANQGSEA. The CDR3 totals 14 residues. Trimming pared 4 bases from V and 4 bases from J, leaving 16 bases between. CDR3 bases: TGCAGCGTTGCGAAGGGAGGGACGATCTATGGCTACACCTTC. It specifies CSVAKGGTIYGYTF.

V is TRBV9 and J is TRBJ2-2, with TRBD2 as a possible D gene (6 bases). There are 15 residues in the CDR3. The germline V and J ends were trimmed by 3 bases and 11 bases, with 20 bases remaining between them. Germline CDR1 and CDR2: SGDLS and YYNGEE. This CDR3 is CASSARMEPGAELFF. In DNA form, the CDR3 reads TGTGCCAGCAGCGCAAGGATGGAGCCGGGAGCTGAGCTGTTTTTT.

The chain carries TRBV6-6 and TRBJ2-5; no definite D call. Trimming took off 2 bases at V and 11 bases at J, with 9 bases between the two ends. The CDR3 extends over 11 amino acids. Germline CDR1 is MNHNY and CDR2 is SVGAGI (reference sequence). CDR3: CASSYAAEQYF. For the CDR3, the DNA is TGTGCCAGCAGTTACGCGGCGGAGCAGTACTTC.

This clone was counted a few times. CDR3 protein: CASSRGLAGPYEQYF. CDR3 sequence (DNA): TGTGCCAGCAGTCGAGGACTAGCGGGGCCCTACGAGCAGTACTTC. The chain employs TRBV5-5 and TRBJ2-7; 12 bases are a match to TRBD2. This CDR3 region has 15 residues. J gave up 2 bases and V 5 bases, and 5 bases lay outside the gene matches. The germline V gene encodes CDR1 SGHKS and CDR2 YYEKEE (reference sequence).

The genes are TRBV11-2 and TRBJ2-5; D is unclear. Germline V gives CDR1 SGHAT, CDR2 FQNNGV. V shed 1 base and J shed 9 bases, with 9 bases lying between them. CDR3 length: 12 amino acids. CDR3 DNA: TGTGCCAGCAGCTTAGGAACTGAGGCCCAGTACTTC. Its translation is CASSLGTEAQYF.

This clone came up a few times. The chain is built from TRBV6-1 and TRBJ2-7, with 8 bases fitting TRBD2. Germline V lookup: CDR1 MNHNS, CDR2 SASEGT. V was clipped by 6 bases and J by 2 bases; unmatched bases: 3. The CDR3 extends over 13 amino acids. CDR3 amino acids: CASRTSAAYEQYF. CDR3 coding DNA: TGTGCCAGCAGGACTAGCGCGGCCTACGAGCAGTACTTC.

V gene TRBV6-6 combines with J gene TRBJ1-2; TRBD1 matches 8 bases. V shed 7 bases, J shed 6 bases, and the junction held 10 bases outside the gene matches. The V gene's germline CDR1 is MNHNY and CDR2 SVGAGI (reference sequence). This CDR3 comprises 14 residues. This chain's CDR3 is CASKGRQGADGYTF. The CDR3 coding sequence is TGTGCCAGCAAGGGTAGGCAGGGGGCGGATGGCTACACCTTC.

The chain has TRBV5-1 and TRBJ2-1; 8 nucleotides align to TRBD2. The V segment lost 3 bases and the J segment 0 bases; nucleotides outside the gene matches: 5. The CDR3 consists of 16 residues. In germline, CDR1 is SGHRS, CDR2 YFSETQ. As DNA, the CDR3 is TGCGCCAGCAGCTCACCAGCGGGAGTCTCCTACAATGAGCAGTTCTTC. Translation gives CASSSPAGVSYNEQFF. The variable domain in full, with the rest retrieved from reference TRBV5-1 and TRBJ2-1, is KAGVTQTPRYLIKTRGQQVTLSCSPISGHRSVSWYQQTPGQGLQFLFEYFSETQRNKGNFPGRFSGRQFSNSRSEMNVSTLELGDSALYLCASSSPAGVSYNEQFFGPGTRLTVL.

The rearrangement links TRBV7-6 to TRBJ2-7; 11 nucleotides match TRBD2. From germline, CDR1 is SGHVS and CDR2 FNYEAQ. This CDR3 is 17 amino acids long. After removal of 5 bases from V and 3 bases from J, the junction contained 12 bases not matched to a gene. CDR3: CASSRRLAGRLNYEQYF. CDR3 sequence (DNA): TGTGCCAGCAGCCGAAGACTAGCGGGGCGACTGAACTACGAGCAGTACTTC.

V gene TRBV6-1 combines with J gene TRBJ2-7; 7 nucleotides align to TRBD1. This CDR3 is 15 amino acids long. The ends lost 3 bases at V and 1 base at J; junction bases unmatched: 6. Germline CDR1 is MNHNS and CDR2 is SASEGT. CDR3 sequence reads: CASSDGAGGSYEQYF. CDR3 nucleotide sequence: TGTGCCAGCAGTGATGGGGCAGGGGGTTCCTACGAGCAGTACTTC.

This clone came up once. The rearrangement joins TRBV7-2 to TRBJ2-5; TRBD1 might be the D (5 bases). CDR3 length equals 15 residues. Trimming removed 2 bases at V and 3 bases at J, with 13 bases between. CDR1 SGHTA and CDR2 FQGNSA come from the germline V gene. CDR3 nucleotides: TGTGCCAGCAGCTTATTTCCAGGGTGGGAAGAGACCCAGTACTTC. This sequence encodes CASSLFPGWEETQYF.

The table lists this clone with a few counts. This chain uses TRBV6-6 with TRBJ2-7, with TRBD1 as a possible D gene (5 bases). Looked up from germline, CDR1 is MNHNY and CDR2 is SVGAGI (reference sequence). V dropped 0 bases and J dropped 5 bases, with 17 bases sitting between them. This CDR3 has 16 residues. Here the CDR3 DNA reads TGTGCCAGCAGTTACTCCGGATCGGCTCAGGGTGACGAGCAGTACTTC. Its translation is CASSYSGSAQGDEQYF.